The clone carrying this T cell receptor beta chain came up once. Its target is unknown. These data are taken from a study of shared clonotypes between healthy human individuals. This CDR3 is 13 amino acids long. V was clipped by 5 bases and J by 9 bases, with 14 bases between them. The germline gives CDR1 SGHTA, CDR2 FQGTGA. Study-level findings and limits: In general, naive subsets displayed greater estimated richness than memory subsets did.

Each sorted subset replicate got 200 ng genomic DNA, 25,000 to 30,000 genomes. Method: immunoSEQ multiplex PCR; TCRdb's copy keeps in-frame clones and lacks some. This table holds around 700,000 clones, around 72% found once. The source of this sequence is a woman in her twenties or thirties in good health. The chain couples TRBV7-3 to TRBJ1-5, with no clear D. Input material: memory CD4+ T cells sorted from blood. Noted subset: CD45RA-negative fraction. CDR3 residues: CASSAREGAPQHF. CDR3 sequence (DNA): TGTGCCAGCAGCGCCCGCGAGGGAGCGCCCCAGCATTTT.